This T cell receptor beta chain stems from a study of response to subunit inactivated influenza vaccine. Each CDR3 protein gets one entry after TCRdb re-called the RT-PCR reads with MiXCR. Of 500,000 to 600,000 distinct CDR3 sequences listed, 12% to 15% are singletons. Only a few counts were recorded for this clonotype. This CDR3 has 15 amino acids. Germline-derived CDR1 and CDR2 are LNHDA and SQIVND (reference sequence). Trimming left V 2 bases short and J 2 bases short, with 13 bases between. The receptor comes from a man aged 45-65 years who received an inactivated influenza vaccine. J is TRBJ2-7 and V is TRBV19; D may be TRBD1 (5 bases). Sequences were derived from PBMCs from blood, sampled 12 days after vaccination. As DNA, the CDR3 is TGTGCCAGTAGTATAAGAAGGGGAAGGACCTACGAGCAGTACTTC. This codes for CASSIRRGRTYEQYF.